The 21 T cell receptor beta chains listed next were all sequenced from one sample in a study of CD8 T cells in ankylosing spondylitis (TCRdb year 2017). On the study overall, not on this receptor specifically: A TCR beta motif of 7 or 8 highly homologous amino acid variants appeared characteristic of blood from ankylosing spondylitis patients.

Receptor libraries were prepared by 5' RACE. Sequencing was performed on an Illumina HiSeq 2500. Using fastp trimming at Q25 and MiXCR clonotype assembly, TCRdb reanalyzed the public sequencing data and kept in-frame beta chains. Under each unique CDR3 protein, matching rows form one entry showing the most common genes and DNA. This sample holds just under 550,000 distinct CDR3 sequences; 12% were observed only once. Nearly 7% of the sample rests with the top ten. Their target antigens are unknown. Sequenced: blood, either unsorted or a sorted T cell fraction (not recorded which). The source of these receptors is a male donor with ankylosing spondylitis.

The chain recombines TRBV29-1 with TRBJ1-5, with D possibly matching TRBD1 (5 bases). The CDR3 length is 16 residues. CDR1 and CDR2 (germline): SQVTM, ANQGSEA. Trimming took off 0 bases at V and 5 bases at J, with 17 bases between the two ends. Here the CDR3 reads CSVEDPSRVGDQPQHF. CDR3 bases: TGCAGCGTTGAAGATCCTAGTAGGGTGGGGGATCAGCCCCAGCATTTT.

At least ten counts were recorded for this clonotype. This sequence joins TRBV5-1 and TRBJ2-2; D not resolved. Deletions cut 4 bases from V and 5 bases from J, with 6 bases between. Germline V lookup: CDR1 SGHRS, CDR2 YFSETQ. The CDR3 totals 12 residues. The CDR3 sequence is CASSDPTGELFF. The CDR3 DNA is TGCGCCAGCAGCGACCCTACCGGGGAGCTGTTTTTT.

This clonotype was recorded at least ten times. J is TRBJ2-3 and V is TRBV7-6, with 7 positions matching TRBD1. CDR3 length equals 15 residues. V shed 5 bases, J shed 0 bases, and the junction held 5 bases outside the gene matches. Germline CDR1 is SGHVS and CDR2 is FNYEAQ. CDR3 bases: TGTGCCAGCAGCCCCTGGGGACAGAGCACAGATACGCAGTATTTT. This sequence encodes CASSPWGQSTDTQYF.

This clonotype was picked up a small number of times. The V gene is TRBV10-2, the J gene TRBJ2-1; the D gene is possibly TRBD2 (6 bases). Per germline, CDR1 WSHSY and CDR2 SAAADI. The V and J ends lost 6 bases and 2 bases respectively, with 8 bases between them. This CDR3 region has 13 residues. The DNA of the CDR3 is TGCGCCAGCAGGGGACTTACCTACAATGAGCAGTTCTTC. Protein sequence: CASRGLTYNEQFF.

The V gene is TRBV4-2, the J gene TRBJ1-6; a possible D gene is TRBD1 (5 bases). This CDR3 is 16 amino acids long. The V gene lost 1 base and the J gene lost 4 bases, with 11 bases spanning the gap. CDR1 and CDR2 from the germline V gene are LGHNA and YNFKEQ. The CDR3 nucleotides are TGTGCCAGCAGCCAAGGGTTGGGGACGTATAATTCACCCCTCCACTTT. Protein sequence: CASSQGLGTYNSPLHF.

This clonotype was counted between two and nine times. This chain joins TRBV11-2 and TRBJ2-2; 12 bases line up with TRBD2. The CDR3 is 15 amino acids. The ends lost 4 bases at V and 4 bases at J; junction bases unmatched: 1. Germline CDR1 SGHAT, CDR2 FQNNGV. The CDR3 reads CASSSTSGSTGELFF. The CDR3 region has the DNA TGTGCCAGCAGCTCGACTAGCGGGAGCACCGGGGAGCTGTTTTTT.

This clonotype was observed a few times. The chain couples TRBV20-1 to TRBJ1-2; D unresolved. Trimming shortened V by 2 bases and J by 0 bases, and 10 bases separated the two germline ends. Germline CDR1 is DFQATT and CDR2 is SNEGSKA (reference sequence). CDR3 length: 14 residues. The CDR3 loop is CSARIQPTNYGYTF. The CDR3, as DNA: TGCAGTGCTAGAATCCAGCCTACTAACTATGGCTACACCTTC.

This rearrangement joins TRBV9 to TRBJ2-1, with 8 nucleotides matching TRBD1. CDR3 length: 14 amino acids. The V gene's germline CDR1 is SGDLS and CDR2 YYNGEE. V lost 5 bases to trimming and J lost 6 bases; unmatched junction nucleotides: 7. This CDR3 reads CASSTGGKLNEQFF. The CDR3 nucleotides are TGTGCCAGCAGTACAGGGGGAAAACTCAATGAGCAGTTCTTC.

This clonotype was seen more than once but under ten times. V is TRBV30 and J is TRBJ2-1, with 8 bases matching TRBD1. V lost 0 bases to trimming and J lost 8 bases; unmatched junction nucleotides: 9. CDR3 length: 15 residues. The germline CDR1 and CDR2 sequences are GTSNPN and SVGIG (reference sequence). CDR3 region: CAWSVLDRAPDEQFF. DNA for the CDR3: TGTGCCTGGAGTGTTCTGGACAGGGCCCCCGATGAGCAGTTCTTC. Full variable domain (rest looked up from reference TRBV30 and TRBJ2-1): SQTIHQWPATLVQPVGSPLSLECTVEGTSNPNLYWYRQAAGRGLQLLFYSVGIGQISSEVPQNLSASRPQDRQFILSSKKLLLSDSGFYLCAWSVLDRAPDEQFFGPGTRLTVL.

The chain couples TRBV20-1 to TRBJ2-7; 8 nucleotides match TRBD2. The V gene end was trimmed by 2 bases and the J gene end by 2 bases; junction bases not matched to a gene: 2. The CDR3 length is 13 residues. Germline loops: CDR1 DFQATT, CDR2 SNEGSKA (reference sequence). The CDR3 loop is CSARKRETYEQYF. DNA of the CDR3: TGCAGTGCTAGAAAGCGGGAGACCTACGAGCAGTACTTC.

V usage is TRBV7-9 and J usage is TRBJ2-7; no clear D. This CDR3 contains 14 residues. Germline V gene sequence: CDR1 SEHNR, CDR2 FQNEAQ (reference sequence). Trimming removed 3 bases from V and 2 bases from J, with 11 bases in between. CDR3 sequence reads: CASSLSERPYEQYF. CDR3 nucleotides: TGTGCCAGCAGCTTGAGCGAAAGGCCCTACGAGCAGTACTTC. The full variable domain, in which reference TRBV7-9 and TRBJ2-7 provide the parts outside the CDR3, is DTGVSQNPRHKITKRGQNVTFRCDPISEHNRLYWYRQTLGQGPEFLTYFQNEAQLEKSRLLSDRFSAERPKGSFSTLEIQRTEQGDSAMYLCASSLSERPYEQYFGPGTRLTVT.

This clonotype has just a few counts. The chain has TRBV5-1 and TRBJ2-1; tentatively, D is TRBD1 (5 bases). This CDR3 has 17 residues. Germline CDR1 reads SGHRS; CDR2 reads YFSETQ. The V and J ends lost 0 bases and 0 bases respectively, with 13 bases between them. The CDR3 spells CASSLASGRYSYNEQFF. The CDR3 DNA sequence: TGCGCCAGCAGCTTGGCTTCAGGGCGATACTCCTACAATGAGCAGTTCTTC. The whole variable domain, remainder taken from reference TRBV5-1 and TRBJ2-1, is KAGVTQTPRYLIKTRGQQVTLSCSPISGHRSVSWYQQTPGQGLQFLFEYFSETQRNKGNFPGRFSGRQFSNSRSEMNVSTLELGDSALYLCASSLASGRYSYNEQFFGPGTRLTVL.

The rearrangement links TRBV20-1 to TRBJ1-1; possible D gene TRBD1, 5 bases. Per the germline V gene, CDR1 is DFQATT and CDR2 is SNEGSKA (reference sequence). The CDR3 loop spans 14 amino acids. Trimming shortened V by 3 bases and J by 2 bases, and 13 bases separated the two germline ends. The DNA of the CDR3 is TGCAGTGCTAGGACCGGGACCCCAAACACTGAAGCTTTCTTT. Residues: CSARTGTPNTEAFF.

This clonotype was seen only a few times. This rearrangement joins TRBV18 to TRBJ2-3, with 9 bases matching TRBD1. The CDR3 runs 15 residues. The V gene's germline CDR1 is KGHSH and CDR2 LQKENI. Unmatched junction bases numbered 10, after V lost 6 bases and J lost 6 bases. For the CDR3, the DNA is TGTGCCAGCTCCCCCCCGGGACAGGGTAGGGATACGCAGTATTTT. Translated: CASSPPGQGRDTQYF. Full variable domain (missing parts from reference TRBV18 and TRBJ2-3): NAGVMQNPRHLVRRRGQEARLRCSPMKGHSHVYWYRQLPEEGLKFMVYLQKENIIDESGMPKERFSAEFPKEGPSILRIQQVVRGDSAAYFCASSPPGQGRDTQYFGPGTRLTVL.

There are a few counts of this clonotype. The genes are TRBV12-3 or TRBV12-4 and TRBJ2-6; D uncertain. CDR3 length: 13 residues. Trimming cost V 3 bases and J 4 bases, with 4 bases left between them. The CDR3 DNA is TGTGCCAGCAGTTTCTTAGGGGCCAACGTCCTGACTTTC. Its translation: CASSFLGANVLTF.

This clonotype was picked up a small number of times. V is TRBV29-1 and J is TRBJ2-7, with 10 bases identical to TRBD1. This CDR3 has 13 residues. V lost 8 bases and J lost 5; bases outside the gene matches: 9. Germline V gives CDR1 SQVTM, CDR2 ANQGSEA. The CDR3: CSFLLDRGNEQYF. The CDR3 bases are TGCAGCTTTTTGTTGGACAGGGGGAACGAGCAGTACTTC.

The table lists this clonotype with a few counts. The rearrangement joins TRBV20-1 to TRBJ2-2; D unclear. V was trimmed by 5 bases and J by 0 bases, leaving 10 bases between them. Germline V gene data show CDR1 as DFQATT and CDR2 as SNEGSKA (reference sequence). This CDR3 contains 14 residues. CDR3 region: CSASVSSNTGELFF. The CDR3 bases are TGCAGTGCTTCCGTTAGCTCGAACACCGGGGAGCTGTTTTTT.

This clonotype was observed once. V is TRBV12-3 or TRBV12-4 and J is TRBJ2-5, with 14 bases fitting TRBD2. The CDR3 length is 17 residues. V lost 3 bases, J lost 3 bases, and 6 bases stayed unmatched. CDR3 residues: CASSFSRTSGGKETQYF. DNA of the CDR3: TGTGCCAGCAGTTTCTCCAGGACTAGCGGGGGGAAAGAGACCCAGTACTTC.

This clonotype showed up just a few times. This chain uses TRBV12-3 or TRBV12-4 with TRBJ2-5, with 13 bases matching TRBD2. The CDR3 spans 16 residues. V shed 3 bases and J 10 bases; nucleotides not matched to a gene: 11. The CDR3 sequence is CASSFGLAGAAGGQYF. The CDR3 DNA follows: TGTGCCAGCAGTTTCGGACTAGCGGGAGCCGCAGGGGGCCAGTACTTC.

This clonotype was seen many times. The chain recombines TRBV11-2 with TRBJ1-2; D is possibly TRBD1 (5 bases). The germline gives CDR1 SGHAT, CDR2 FQNNGV. The CDR3 extends over 13 amino acids. The germline V and J ends were trimmed by 3 bases and 8 bases, with 13 bases remaining between them. DNA of the CDR3: TGTGCCAGCAGCTTCGGGGGGTTTGAGGGCTACACCTTC. Its translation: CASSFGGFEGYTF.

The chain combines TRBV7-2 with TRBJ2-3; perhaps TRBD1 as D (5 bases). The CDR3 has 16 amino acids. Germline CDR1 reads SGHTA; CDR2 reads FQGNSA. The germline V and J ends were trimmed by 0 bases and 8 bases, with 18 bases remaining between them. In nucleotides, the CDR3 is TGTGCCAGCAGCTTAGCGGTAGGGTCCCCCCAGGGTACGCAGTATTTT. It encodes CASSLAVGSPQGTQYF.